The source of this T cell receptor (beta chain) is a study of blood T cell repertoires in COVID-19. About the study: Italy, Spain and the United States were the sources of the convalescent and acute COVID-19 samples.

In the original analysis: Amplification with reference gene primers provided the estimates of nucleated cell counts. Profiling relied on immunoSEQ multiplex PCR, and the TCRdb table lists in-frame clones only, not all of them. That table is the source of V, J and clone size, and D and trimming were worked out from the DNA. The data show 100,000 to 120,000 clones, about 75% seen once. The CDR3 contains 19 residues. The ends lost 0 bases at V and 4 bases at J; junction bases unmatched: 11. Germline assignment: CDR1 MNHNS and CDR2 SASEGT. Sequences were obtained from peripheral blood. This rearrangement joins TRBV6-1 to TRBJ2-3; 12 bases fit TRBD2. The clonotype comes from a woman older than 75 with active or convalescent COVID-19. The CDR3 sequence: CASSEALWGTSGRSDTQYF. The DNA for the CDR3 is TGTGCCAGCAGTGAAGCGCTATGGGGTACTAGCGGGAGGTCAGATACGCAGTATTTT.